What follows is one TCR beta chain and its context. Its specific antigen is unknown. Per-base qualities were not stored, and no clone one base away is much larger. TCRbeta CDR3 regions were amplified from genomic DNA using the immunoSEQ Assay, a bias-controlled multiplex PCR. Regarding the original processing steps: Nucleated cell counts per sample were estimated from amplification of reference gene primers within the assay. Sequence reads were collapsed and filtered to measure the absolute abundance of every unique TCRbeta CDR3 rearrangement. For each sample, productive Simpson clonality was calculated by taking the square root of Simpson's diversity index across productive rearrangements. In TCRdb, the immuneACCESS table is reduced to in-frame sequences with V and J assigned. These tables do not hold every clone; where another copy was compared, an unresolved V gene accounts for under half, and the others remain unexplained. That table is the source of V, J and clone size, and D and trimming were worked out from the DNA. The sample records 27,000 or so clones, about 83% of which are singletons. The ten largest account for around two thirds of the sample.

Whole blood was collected in K2EDTA tubes by collaborating institutions according to the institutions' own protocols. For TCRbeta analysis, collaborator samples were shipped as frozen whole blood, as isolated PBMCs, or as DNA extracted from either sample type. This sample stems from a study of blood T cell repertoires in COVID-19 (dated by TCRdb to 2020 to 2022). About the investigation overall: Samples from collaborators originated in the United States, Italy and Spain and spanned both the acute and convalescent phases of COVID-19. The dataset comprised deeply sampled blood TCRbeta repertoires from subjects exposed to, actively infected with, or recovered from COVID-19. A de-identified subject ID, COVID-19 status, age in years and sex were almost always included in the sample metadata. A freely available public database, intended as a resource for researchers studying the immune response to SARS-CoV-2, is where the repertoires were released. The samples were drawn from two sources: the first 160 participants of the ongoing ImmuneRACE study, and 950 to 1,500 subjects contributed by 6 global collaborators. Where available, HLA class I and class II types were obtained from metadata supplied by the sample provider rather than from assay-based typing. The prospective study material was composed of cDNA or gDNA derived from T cells, B-cell-depleted T cells, or PBMCs. Results and caveats for the whole study, not just this receptor: The quantity of clinical and demographic metadata differed by source and by participant and was supplied without curation.

Sequencing was performed on peripheral blood. This sequence was found in a man between 65 and 80 years old with acute or convalescent COVID-19.

The CDR3 corresponds to CASSLGMGQREAFF. The DNA reads as follows: TGTGCCAGCAGCTTAGGGATGGGACAGAGAGAAGCTTTCTTT. The chain joins TRBV7-8 to TRBJ1-1; 7 middle bases align to TRBD1. Trimming removed 1 base from V and 8 bases from J; the gene matches leave 7 bases unexplained. The CDR3 holds 14 amino acids from the cysteine to the phenylalanine. Solely the CDR3 DNA is kept, with 42 bases framed from the first base. The germline V gene gives CDR1 as SGHVS and CDR2 as FQNEAQ.